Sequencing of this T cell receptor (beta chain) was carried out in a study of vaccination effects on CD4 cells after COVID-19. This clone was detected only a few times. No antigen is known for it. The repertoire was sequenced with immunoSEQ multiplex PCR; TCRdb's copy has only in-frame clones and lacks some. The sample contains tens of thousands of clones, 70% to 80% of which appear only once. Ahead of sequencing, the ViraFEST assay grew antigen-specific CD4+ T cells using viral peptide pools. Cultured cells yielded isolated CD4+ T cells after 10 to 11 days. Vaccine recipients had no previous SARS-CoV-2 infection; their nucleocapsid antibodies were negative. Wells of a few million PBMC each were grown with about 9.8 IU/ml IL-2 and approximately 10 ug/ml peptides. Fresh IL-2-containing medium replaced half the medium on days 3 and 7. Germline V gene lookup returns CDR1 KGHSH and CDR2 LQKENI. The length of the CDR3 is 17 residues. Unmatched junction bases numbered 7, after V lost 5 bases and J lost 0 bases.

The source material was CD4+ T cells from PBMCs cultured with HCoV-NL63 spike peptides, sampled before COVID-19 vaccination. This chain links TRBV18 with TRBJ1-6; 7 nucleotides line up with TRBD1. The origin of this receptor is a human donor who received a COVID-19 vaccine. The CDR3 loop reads CASSGDRLSSYNSPLHF. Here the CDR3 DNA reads TGTGCCAGCTCAGGGGACAGACTGAGCTCCTATAATTCACCCCTCCACTTT.